This TCR beta chain came from a study of blood T cell repertoires in COVID-19. As for the study in general: The United States, Italy and Spain provided the acute and convalescent COVID-19 samples. T cells, B-cell-depleted T cells, or PBMCs supplied cDNA or gDNA.

In the study's own analysis: Amplification of reference gene primers provided the estimated nucleated cell counts. Profiling relied on immunoSEQ multiplex PCR, and the TCRdb table lists in-frame clones only, not all of them. The V and J calls and clone size come from that table; D and trimming were worked out from the DNA. The sample holds nearly 200,000 clones, almost 85% seen once. The CDR3 covers 14 residues. V was clipped by 7 bases and J by 8 bases; unmatched bases: 7. Germline CDR1 and CDR2: SGHNT and YYREEE (reference sequence). This clone was counted once. Sequencing used peripheral blood. This sequence was found in a woman in her seventies with active or convalescent COVID-19. This chain links TRBV5-4 with TRBJ2-1, with 12 nucleotides matching TRBD2. The CDR3 loop reads CASGGTSGFDEQFF. CDR3 nucleotide sequence: TGTGCCAGCGGGGGGACTAGCGGGTTTGATGAGCAGTTCTTC.